This T cell receptor (beta chain) derives from a study of blood T cell repertoires in COVID-19. Study-wide background: Samples came from the United States, Italy and Spain, spanning acute and convalescent COVID-19. PBMCs, B-cell-depleted T cells, or T cells were the source of the cDNA or gDNA that made up the material.

As handled by the study authors: Amplification of reference gene primers was used by the study to estimate nucleated cell counts. TCRdb keeps only in-frame clones here, not all; method: immunoSEQ multiplex PCR. V, J and clone size were drawn from that table, and D and trimming were deduced from the DNA. The table records under 500,000 clones, about 89% of them present only once. Germline V gene lookup returns CDR1 MNHEY and CDR2 SVGEGT. This CDR3 is 16 amino acids long. V dropped 2 bases and J dropped 4; count of bases not matched to a gene: 9. The table lists this clone with a count of one. This chain connects TRBV6-2 or TRBV6-3 to TRBJ1-1; TRBD1 aligns across 8 bases. Sequenced material: peripheral blood. This receptor was taken from a woman aged 30 to 39 with acute or convalescent COVID-19. The CDR3 protein is CASSYTLTGVGTEAFF. In nucleotides, the CDR3 is TGTGCCAGCAGTTACACTCTGACAGGGGTCGGCACTGAAGCTTTCTTT.